The 18 T cell receptor beta chains below all came from one sample that was sequenced in a study of T cell clonotyping in hematopoietic cell transplantation. Here immunoSEQ multiplex PCR was the method, and the copy in TCRdb shows in-frame clones only, minus some. Of over 6,000 clones in the sample, about 83% were seen once. Source: peripheral blood mononuclear cells, taken 100 days after allogeneic stem cell transplant. These TCRs come from a female patient aged 35 to 55 who had an allogeneic stem cell transplant from a related donor, so the T cells may come from the graft donor. Some clones in this sample may be carry-over from other donors' samples.

There are a few counts of this clone. The chain uses TRBV30 and TRBJ1-2; D remains unclear. Germline V gene sequence: CDR1 GTSNPN, CDR2 SVGIG (reference sequence). This CDR3 spans 12 amino acids. V lost 5 bases and J 6 bases, leaving 13 bases between the germline ends. The CDR3 sequence: CAWAPRADGYTF. CDR3 DNA sequence: TGTGCCTGGGCCCCTAGGGCGGATGGCTACACCTTC.

This rearrangement joins TRBV7-9 to TRBJ2-5, with D perhaps assigned TRBD1 or TRBD2 (5 bases each). The germline CDR1 and CDR2 sequences are SEHNR and FQNEAQ (reference sequence). The CDR3 totals 13 residues. V gave up 5 bases and J gave up 4 bases, with 11 bases separating them. The CDR3 region is CASSPRGPETQYF. CDR3 in DNA: TGTGCCAGCAGCCCGAGGGGTCCAGAGACCCAGTACTTC.

V gene TRBV5-1 combines with J gene TRBJ2-7, with TRBD1 matching 8 bases. The CDR3 is 15 amino acids. V lost 6 bases to trimming and J lost 1 base; unmatched junction nucleotides: 9. CDR1 and CDR2 from the germline V gene are SGHRS and YFSETQ. DNA of the CDR3: TGCGCCAGCAACCGTGGACAGGGAACGTCCTACGAGCAGTACTTC. Translating it yields CASNRGQGTSYEQYF.

The V gene is TRBV5-1, the J gene TRBJ2-3; no clear D gene. Germline V gives CDR1 SGHRS, CDR2 YFSETQ. The CDR3 sequence is 15 residues long. V was trimmed by 0 bases and J by 1 base, leaving 9 bases between them. This chain's CDR3 is CASSLGSGGTDTQYF. The CDR3 DNA reads TGCGCCAGCAGCTTGGGGAGTGGAGGCACAGATACGCAGTATTTT.

This clone appeared once. The V gene is TRBV4-1, the J gene TRBJ1-4; D call uncertain. CDR1 MGHRA and CDR2 YSYEKL come from the germline V gene. The CDR3 is 17 amino acids. V lost 0 bases, J lost 0 bases, and 11 bases lay in between. The CDR3 coding sequence is TGCGCCAGCAGCCAAGACTCCAGAACTGCAACTAATGAAAAACTGTTTTTT. Protein: CASSQDSRTATNEKLFF.

DNA for the CDR3: TGTGCCACTGGGACGGTGAACACTGAAGCTTTCTTT. Encoded protein: CATGTVNTEAFF. This sequence joins TRBV7-9 and TRBJ1-1, with D perhaps TRBD1 (5 bases). The CDR3 totals 12 residues. Between the trimmed V and J ends, which lost 10 bases and 0 bases, there was a span of 9 bases. Germline V gives CDR1 SEHNR, CDR2 FQNEAQ (reference sequence).

V is TRBV7-2 and J is TRBJ1-2; possible D gene TRBD1, 5 bases. This CDR3 has 13 residues. Germline V lookup: CDR1 SGHTA, CDR2 FQGNSA. The V end lost 2 bases, the J end lost 8 bases, and 12 bases lay between the germline ends. The CDR3, as DNA: TGTGCCAGCAGCTTAAAACAGGTCGGAGGCTACACCTTC. Translating gives CASSLKQVGGYTF.

This chain links TRBV10-3 with TRBJ2-1; D is ambiguous. The CDR3 runs 13 residues. Trimming cost V 0 bases and J 8 bases, with 8 bases left between them. Looked up from germline, CDR1 is ENHRY and CDR2 is SYGVKD. In DNA, the CDR3 is TGTGCCATCAGTGAGTCCCGGAGCCATGAGCAGTTCTTC. Residues: CAISESRSHEQFF.

The CDR3 loop is CASTLGTGNYEQYF. Written as DNA, the CDR3 is TGTGCCAGTACCCTCGGGACAGGGAACTACGAGCAGTACTTC. V gene TRBV19 combines with J gene TRBJ2-7; 9 bases line up with TRBD1. CDR3 length equals 14 residues. The J segment lost 3 bases and the V segment lost 7 bases, leaving 7 bases of the junction unmatched. Germline V CDR1 and CDR2: LNHDA, SQIVND (reference sequence).

The chain uses TRBV27 and TRBJ2-2; TRBD2 agrees at 8 bases. The CDR3 extends over 14 amino acids. Trimming removed 7 bases from V and 7 bases from J; junction bases left unmatched: 8. CDR1 and CDR2 (germline): MNHEY, SMNVEV (reference sequence). The CDR3 DNA sequence: TGTGCCAGCAAACGGGAGGGTGACGTCGGGGAGCTGTTTTTT. Its protein is CASKREGDVGELFF.

J is TRBJ2-2 and V is TRBV5-8, with D maybe TRBD2 (5 bases). Trimming pared 3 bases from V and 2 bases from J, leaving 8 bases between. Germline V gene sequence: CDR1 SGHTS, CDR2 YDEGEE. This CDR3 region has 14 residues. The CDR3 loop is CASSYGLNTGELFF. In DNA form, the CDR3 reads TGTGCCAGCAGCTACGGACTCAACACCGGGGAGCTGTTTTTT.

The chain carries TRBV4-2 and TRBJ2-6, with D hard to call. CDR1 and CDR2 from the germline V gene are LGHNA and YNFKEQ. The CDR3 covers 15 residues. V lost 0 bases to trimming and J lost 3 bases, with 6 bases between them. The CDR3 DNA follows: TGTGCCAGCAGCCAAGAAAGGGATGGGGCCAACGTCCTGACTTTC. Translating gives CASSQERDGANVLTF.

This clone was seen once. V gene TRBV27 combines with J gene TRBJ2-5; 7 bases align to TRBD2. The CDR3 covers 13 residues. Germline V gene sequence: CDR1 MNHEY, CDR2 SMNVEV (reference sequence). V dropped 3 bases and J dropped 4; count of bases not matched to a gene: 2. CDR3 sequence reads: CASSFWGGETQYF. CDR3 in DNA: TGTGCCAGCAGTTTCTGGGGGGGAGAGACCCAGTACTTC.

The chain links TRBV15 to TRBJ1-2; D might be TRBD1 (5 bases). The CDR3 totals 15 residues. V lost 0 bases and J 3 bases, leaving 11 bases between the germline ends. Germline assignment: CDR1 LNHNV and CDR2 YYDKDF (reference sequence). The CDR3 nucleotides read TGTGCCACCAGCAGAGATAAGGGGACGGACTATGGCTACACCTTC. Translation gives CATSRDKGTDYGYTF.

A single count supports this clone. V usage is TRBV30 and J usage is TRBJ2-7; 9 nucleotides agree with TRBD1. With V trimmed by 0 bases and J by 3 bases, 3 bases remained unmatched. The CDR3 sequence is 14 residues long. The germline V gene has CDR1 GTSNPN and CDR2 SVGIG (reference sequence). The CDR3 protein is CAWSVGTGLYEQYF. The CDR3 region has the DNA TGTGCCTGGAGTGTAGGGACAGGGCTCTACGAGCAGTACTTC.

The rearrangement links TRBV11-3 to TRBJ2-1; 9 nucleotides match TRBD2. CDR1 is SGHNT and CDR2 is YENEEA in the germline V gene. The CDR3 totals 15 residues. V gave up 1 base and J gave up 2 bases; unmatched junction bases: 0. The CDR3 DNA reads TGTGCCAGCAGCTTAGGACTAGCGGCCTACAATGAGCAGTTCTTC. Translation: CASSLGLAAYNEQFF.

The chain employs TRBV2 and TRBJ2-5; D is perhaps TRBD1 (6 bases). This CDR3 is 12 amino acids long. CDR1 and CDR2 from the germline V gene are SNHLY and FYNNEI. V lost 11 bases and J 8 bases, leaving 18 bases between the germline ends. This CDR3 is CAVHRDLGTQYF. For the CDR3, the DNA is TGTGCCGTTCACAGGGACCTTGGAACCCAGTACTTC. The full variable domain, its missing parts supplied by reference TRBV2 and TRBJ2-5, is EPEVTQTPSHQVTQMGQEVILRCVPISNHLYFYWYRQILGQKVEFLVSFYNNEISEKSEIFDDQFSVERPDGSNFTLKIRSTKLEDSAMYFCAVHRDLGTQYFGPGTRLLVL.

J is TRBJ1-1 and V is TRBV5-1; 11 bases are a match to TRBD1. The CDR3 runs to 14 residues. CDR1 and CDR2 (germline): SGHRS, YFSETQ. The V and J ends lost 3 bases and 5 bases, in that order; junction bases with no gene match: 3. Here the CDR3 DNA reads TGCGCCAGCAGCTCGGACAGGGGGCAAACTGAAGCTTTCTTT. It translates to CASSSDRGQTEAFF. Looking up the rest from reference TRBV5-1 and TRBJ1-1 gives the full variable domain: KAGVTQTPRYLIKTRGQQVTLSCSPISGHRSVSWYQQTPGQGLQFLFEYFSETQRNKGNFPGRFSGRQFSNSRSEMNVSTLELGDSALYLCASSSDRGQTEAFFGQGTRLTVV.